These 30 T cell receptor beta chains were all obtained from the same sample, sequenced in a study of Graves' ophthalmopathy and Graves' hyperthyroidism. From RNA, the CDR3 regions of TCR beta chains were amplified and sequenced. Amplification began with first-round RT-PCR using HTBI primers, then second-round multiplex PCR was performed. Each CDR3 protein is one row after TCRdb ran MiXCR on the multiplex PCR reads. The sample shows around 400,000 distinct CDR3 sequences, about 16% of them seen only once. Sample: peripheral blood. These receptors were collected from a young woman with Graves' ophthalmopathy.

The gene calls are TRBV27 and TRBJ2-2; D is possibly TRBD1 (5 bases). Between the trimmed V and J ends, which lost 7 bases and 5 bases, there was a span of 17 bases. From germline, CDR1 is MNHEY and CDR2 SMNVEV (reference sequence). The CDR3 spans 15 residues. The CDR3 sequence is CASTSMTPGTGELFF. In nucleotides, the CDR3 is TGTGCCAGCACTTCTATGACCCCAGGGACCGGGGAGCTGTTTTTT.

This clonotype has a count of ten or more. This rearrangement joins TRBV7-8 to TRBJ1-5, with TRBD1 identical over 8 bases. The V gene's germline CDR1 is SGHVS and CDR2 FQNEAQ. The CDR3 has 16 residues. V trimming: 6 bases; J trimming: 3 bases; junction bases outside the gene matches: 10. As DNA, the CDR3 is TGTGCCAGCAGTTCAGGGGGCGGCAAATCCAATCAGCCCCAGCATTTT. It specifies CASSSGGGKSNQPQHF.

This clonotype was observed at least ten times. The genes are TRBV5-5 and TRBJ2-5, with 8 bases that match TRBD1. This CDR3 spans 15 amino acids. V was clipped by 3 bases and J by 5 bases; unmatched bases: 9. Germline loops: CDR1 SGHKS, CDR2 YYEKEE (reference sequence). The CDR3, as DNA: TGTGCCAGCAGCTCAATCCAGGGGGCATGGGAGACCCAGTACTTC. This translates into CASSSIQGAWETQYF.

This clonotype was observed at least ten times. The rearrangement links TRBV12-3 or TRBV12-4 to TRBJ1-2; D perhaps matches TRBD1 (6 bases). The V gene lost 1 base and the J gene lost 4 bases, with 13 bases spanning the gap. The CDR3 consists of 15 residues. CDR3 coding DNA: TGTGCCAGCAGTTTAGGTGGGGGCTCAGGCTATGGCTACACCTTC. Translation gives CASSLGGGSGYGYTF.

The J gene is TRBJ1-1, the V gene TRBV6-1; D remains ambiguous. V gave up 7 bases and J gave up 7 bases, with 19 bases separating them. Germline V gives CDR1 MNHNS, CDR2 SASEGT. The CDR3 covers 14 residues. The DNA for the CDR3 is TGTGCCAGCACCCCTTGGCGGGCAGACGTTGAAGCTTTCTTT. Its translation is CASTPWRADVEAFF.

DNA of the CDR3: TGTGCCAGCAGCTCCATCGGGGGGGGGACTGAAGCTTTCTTT. It yields the protein CASSSIGGGTEAFF. The chain joins TRBV11-2 to TRBJ1-1; D might be TRBD1 (5 bases). This CDR3 has 14 amino acids. V gave up 4 bases and J gave up 5 bases, with 14 bases separating them. Germline V gene lookup returns CDR1 SGHAT and CDR2 FQNNGV.

This clonotype was seen ten or more times. The rearrangement joins TRBV6-1 to TRBJ1-3; D is unresolved. The CDR3 contains 15 residues. V lost 1 base and J lost 5, with 12 bases in between. Germline V gives CDR1 MNHNS, CDR2 SASEGT. The CDR3 loop is CASSEVISVRNTIYF. DNA of the CDR3: TGTGCCAGCAGTGAAGTCATAAGTGTGCGAAACACCATATATTTT.

This chain links TRBV28 with TRBJ2-7; tentatively, D is TRBD1 (5 bases). Trimming cost V 3 bases and J 8 bases, with 11 bases left between them. CDR3 length: 12 amino acids. Germline loops: CDR1 MDHEN, CDR2 SYDVKM. The CDR3 protein is CASSLAQGQQYF. CDR3 bases: TGTGCCAGCAGTTTGGCGCAGGGCCAGCAGTACTTC.

This chain links TRBV12-3 or TRBV12-4 with TRBJ1-5; D is unresolved. Trimming stripped 5 bases from V and 5 bases from J, with 7 bases between. The CDR3 sequence is 12 residues long. The CDR3 loop is CASSGSHQPQHF. In DNA, the CDR3 is TGTGCCAGCAGTGGCAGTCATCAGCCCCAGCATTTT.

As for this clonotype: Germline is not matched at one junction end, which may reflect a read error. The rearrangement links TRBV5-1 to TRBJ1-1, with a tentative D call TRBD1 (6 bases). CDR1 SGHRS and CDR2 YFSETQ come from the germline V gene. This CDR3 is 16 amino acids long. The CDR3: CASNLVTTGTNTEAFF. DNA of the CDR3: TGCGCCAGCAACTTGGTCACGACAGGCACGAACACTGAAGCTTTCTTT.

This clonotype was observed many times. The chain joins TRBV30 to TRBJ2-5, with TRBD2 matching over 12 bases. Germline lookup yields CDR1 GTSNPN and CDR2 SVGIG (reference sequence). V gave up 3 bases and J gave up 0 bases; unmatched junction bases: 11. The CDR3 sequence is 18 residues long. The CDR3 coding sequence is TGTGCCTGGAGCAGGCCTAGCGGGAGGGCTTACGACCAAGAGACCCAGTACTTC. Translation: CAWSRPSGRAYDQETQYF.

This clonotype was detected ten times or more. The chain recombines TRBV6-1 with TRBJ1-2, with D maybe TRBD1 (5 bases). V gave up 7 bases and J gave up 7 bases, with 22 bases separating them. CDR3 size: 15 residues. Germline CDR1 is MNHNS and CDR2 is SASEGT. The DNA for the CDR3 is TGTGCCAGCACCCTAGCACCTGGGGCTTCCTTTGGCTACACCTTC. The encoded protein is CASTLAPGASFGYTF.

This clonotype was seen repeatedly, ten times or more. The chain links TRBV28 to TRBJ1-6; no firm D call. V lost 1 base, J lost 7 bases, and 11 bases lay in between. CDR1 is MDHEN and CDR2 is SYDVKM in the germline V gene. This CDR3 region has 15 residues. The CDR3 reads CASSLFMGSNSPLHF. The DNA of the CDR3 is TGTGCCAGCAGTTTATTCATGGGCAGCAATTCACCCCTCCACTTT.

Many counts were recorded for this clonotype. The chain is built from TRBV5-1 and TRBJ2-5; possibly TRBD1 or TRBD2 for D (5 bases each). The CDR3 contains 13 residues. V was cut by 0 bases and J by 7 bases, with 10 bases left in between. CDR1 SGHRS and CDR2 YFSETQ come from the germline V gene. CDR3 region: CASSLEGPSTQYF. The DNA of the CDR3 is TGCGCCAGCAGCTTGGAGGGACCGTCGACCCAGTACTTC.

In regard to this clonotype: This may be a read error, as it is one base from a much larger clone. The chain employs TRBV12-3 or TRBV12-4 and TRBJ1-2, with D perhaps matching TRBD1 (5 bases). CDR3 size: 13 residues. V lost 7 bases and J 6 bases, leaving 15 bases between the germline ends. The CDR3 nucleotides are TGTGCCAGCACCCTACAGGAAAACCATGGCTACACCTTC. Translating gives CASTLQENHGYTF.

This clonotype was recorded many times. The J gene is TRBJ1-3, the V gene TRBV19; D unresolved. Looked up from germline, CDR1 is LNHDA and CDR2 is SQIVND (reference sequence). CDR3 length equals 15 residues. Trimming took 3 bases from V and 0 from J, leaving 9 bases between them. The CDR3 DNA reads TGTGCCAGTAGTATCAACTGGAGCTCTGGAAACACCATATATTTT. Its protein product is CASSINWSSGNTIYF.

This clonotype was detected many times. A much larger clone lies one base from this, so it may be a read error. J is TRBJ1-5 and V is TRBV6-2 or TRBV6-3, with 9 bases that match TRBD1. The trim removed 6 bases at V and 2 bases at J, leaving 5 bases unmatched. CDR1 and CDR2 (germline): MNHEY, SVGEGT. The CDR3 runs to 15 residues. The CDR3: CASSGDRAGNQPQHF. The CDR3 nucleotides read TGTGCCAGCAGCGGGGACAGGGCGGGCAATCAGCCCCAGCATTTT.

The sample holds many counts of this clonotype. The chain couples TRBV28 to TRBJ1-6; the D gene is possibly TRBD1 (6 bases). Trimming removed 5 bases at V and 10 bases at J, with 15 bases between. Looked up from germline, CDR1 is MDHEN and CDR2 is SYDVKM. CDR3 length: 14 amino acids. Here the CDR3 reads CASSTAGARSPLHF. Written as DNA, the CDR3 is TGTGCCAGCAGTACGGCAGGGGCACGGTCACCCCTCCACTTT.

This clonotype has just a few counts. The V call is TRBV18, the J call TRBJ2-4; 7 nucleotides align to TRBD2. CDR1 is KGHSH, CDR2 LQKENI, per germline. The CDR3 length is 14 residues. V was clipped by 0 bases and J by 8 bases; unmatched bases: 4. The CDR3 region has the DNA TGTGCCAGCTCACCACCGGGACTAAGCGACATTCAGTACTTC. This codes for CASSPPGLSDIQYF.

This clonotype was picked up many times. The chain employs TRBV7-2 and TRBJ2-4, with a weak D call TRBD2 (6 bases). The CDR3 consists of 13 residues. Looked up from germline, CDR1 is SGHTA and CDR2 is FQGNSA. Trimming took 2 bases from V and 8 from J, leaving 10 bases between them. The CDR3 DNA reads TGTGCCAGCAGCTTAAATACGGGAGACATTCAGTACTTC. This codes for CASSLNTGDIQYF.

This clonotype has at least ten counts. CDR3 sequence (DNA): TGTGCCAGCAGTGAATCCAGGATTTCATATAGCAATCAGCCCCAGCATTTT. Translation gives CASSESRISYSNQPQHF. The chain links TRBV2 to TRBJ1-5; D gene uncertain. CDR1 is SNHLY and CDR2 is FYNNEI in the germline V gene. This CDR3 region has 17 residues. The germline V and J ends were trimmed by 2 bases and 0 bases, with 14 bases remaining between them.

V and J are TRBV24-1 and TRBJ1-2, with D possibly TRBD1 on 5 matching bases. Trimming shortened V by 2 bases and J by 8 bases, and 17 bases separated the two germline ends. Per the germline V gene, CDR1 is KGHDR and CDR2 is SFDVKD. This CDR3 has 15 amino acids. The DNA of the CDR3 is TGTGCCACCAGTGATTCGACAGCGGTGCGGCAGGGCTACACCTTC. It codes for CATSDSTAVRQGYTF.

This clonotype was seen many times. The chain carries TRBV30 and TRBJ2-5; TRBD2 agrees at 7 bases. Germline CDR1 GTSNPN, CDR2 SVGIG (reference sequence). V lost 4 bases, J lost 3 bases, and 5 bases stayed unmatched. The CDR3 sequence is 13 residues long. CDR3 amino acids: CAWKLGREETQYF. For the CDR3, the DNA is TGTGCCTGGAAGTTAGGGAGGGAAGAGACCCAGTACTTC.

Many counts were recorded for this clonotype. This chain uses TRBV11-2 with TRBJ1-5; D may be TRBD1 (6 bases). The CDR3 is made up of 17 amino acids. The germline CDR1 and CDR2 sequences are SGHAT and FQNNGV. Trimming cost V 9 bases and J 7 bases, with 28 bases left between them. CDR3 nucleotide sequence: TGTGCCAGACCCTCCCATACAACCGGACAGCGGACGCAGCCCCAGCATTTT. This gives the protein CARPSHTTGQRTQPQHF.

Many counts were recorded for this clonotype. The chain links TRBV6-1 to TRBJ1-6; D is undetermined. Per germline, CDR1 MNHNS and CDR2 SASEGT. CDR3 length equals 15 residues. The germline V and J ends were trimmed by 0 bases and 4 bases, with 7 bases remaining between them. CDR3 nucleotide sequence: TGTGCCAGCAGTGAAGCCGACAAGTATAATTCACCCCTCCACTTT. This encodes CASSEADKYNSPLHF.

This chain links TRBV24-1 with TRBJ2-2; D not resolved. Germline lookup yields CDR1 KGHDR and CDR2 SFDVKD. This CDR3 is built from 16 residues. Trimming cost V 0 bases and J 0 bases, with 7 bases left between them. The CDR3: CATSDLETANTGELFF. The CDR3 region has the DNA TGTGCCACCAGTGATTTGGAAACAGCGAACACCGGGGAGCTGTTTTTT.

At least ten counts were recorded for this clonotype. The chain carries TRBV12-3 or TRBV12-4 and TRBJ1-6; no reliable D call. The V and J ends lost 0 bases and 6 bases respectively, with 12 bases between them. This CDR3 comprises 16 residues. The CDR3 DNA is TGTGCCAGCAGTTTAGCGCCGGGGTACGGTAATTCACCCCTCCACTTT. Protein sequence: CASSLAPGYGNSPLHF.

This clonotype was detected ten times or more. J is TRBJ1-2 and V is TRBV28; possibly TRBD1 for D (5 bases). The CDR3 spans 16 residues. The V end was cut by 5 bases, the J end by 4 bases, with 20 bases between. Looked up from germline, CDR1 is MDHEN and CDR2 is SYDVKM. The CDR3 sequence is CASSPHGGRGGYGYTF. The CDR3 DNA is TGTGCCAGCAGTCCCCACGGAGGGCGTGGGGGCTATGGCTACACCTTC.

V and J are TRBV12-3 or TRBV12-4 and TRBJ1-5, with TRBD1 matching over 10 bases. J was trimmed by 6 bases and V by 3 bases; bases with no gene match: 2. The CDR3 consists of 14 residues. Here the CDR3 reads CASSLGQGIQPQHF. The CDR3 DNA reads TGTGCCAGCAGTTTGGGACAGGGGATTCAGCCCCAGCATTTT.

This clonotype was recorded many times. The V gene is TRBV11-2, the J gene TRBJ1-6; the D is unclear. V was clipped by 5 bases and J by 7 bases, with 9 bases between them. Germline V gene sequence: CDR1 SGHAT, CDR2 FQNNGV. This CDR3 has 13 amino acids. CDR3 region: CASSVNGNSPLHF. CDR3 sequence (DNA): TGTGCCAGCAGCGTTAACGGGAATTCACCCCTCCACTTT.